This paragraph covers one T cell receptor (beta chain) sequence. Trimming removed 0 bases at V and 11 bases at J, with 19 bases between. The germline gives CDR1 SEHNR, CDR2 FQNEAQ (reference sequence). The CDR3 is 15 amino acids. Unique molecular identifiers featured in how the TCRbeta library was prepared. From the PCR reads, TCRdb called clonotypes with MiXCR, one entry per CDR3 protein. Of hundreds of thousands of distinct CDR3 sequences in the sample, around 16% are singletons; the top ten hold approximately 1%. The sample comes from a study of T-cell reconstitution after alpha-beta-depleted transplantation in children.

The sequence derives from a human donor who donated a stem cell graft to a child with acute myeloid leukemia. The material sequenced was PBMCs from the stem cell graft donor, taken from the stem cell graft. The rearrangement links TRBV7-9 to TRBJ1-2, with a weak D call TRBD1 (5 bases). The CDR3 DNA sequence: TGTGCCAGCAGCTTAGCGATGGACCCGGCAGGGAGGTACACCTTC. Residues: CASSLAMDPAGRYTF.